This TCR beta chain was retrieved from a study of shared clonotypes between healthy human individuals. Turning to the study itself: Each donor's CD8 memory used one plate, CD8 naive two, each CD4 subset three.

Germline CDR1 and CDR2: LNHDA and SQIVND (reference sequence). V was clipped by 8 bases and J by 7 bases; unmatched bases: 6. This CDR3 is 12 amino acids long. Study-level points and caveats: A reduction in generation probabilities was seen for non-shared clonotypes relative to those shared by all four donors. As a rule, naive subsets had a larger estimated richness than memory subsets.

As regards this clone: As yet, its antigen is unknown.

Assay: immunoSEQ multiplex PCR; the TCRdb copy retains only in-frame clones and omits some. The sample contains under 700,000 clones, 90% to 95% of which appear only once. Naive CD8 isolation took CD45RO-negative cells positively selected for CCR7 and excluded terminally differentiated effector memory CD45RA+ cells. Sequencing was done on a sample of naive CD8+ T cells sorted from blood. The clonotype comes from a woman in her thirties in good health. The rearrangement uses TRBV19 and TRBJ1-2; 8 bases line up with TRBD1. CDR3 region: CASQTGVAGYTF. The CDR3 DNA is TGTGCCAGTCAGACAGGGGTTGCTGGCTACACCTTC.